The present TCR beta chain was sequenced within a study of T cell responses to AZD1222 COVID-19 vaccine. Study conclusions and caveats: Repertoire sampling happened only post peak T cell response. Among AZD1222 vaccinees, only six were seropositive at baseline.

In the case of this clone: The target antigen is unknown.

Germline V gene sequence: CDR1 LGHDT, CDR2 YNNKEL (reference sequence). The CDR3 covers 14 residues. Trimming took 0 bases from V and 7 from J, leaving 7 bases between them. The repertoire was sequenced with immunoSEQ multiplex PCR; TCRdb's copy has only in-frame clones and lacks some. The sample holds about 93,000 clones, roughly nine tenths seen once. This TCR came from an adult who received the AZD1222 COVID-19 vaccine. The sequencing here drew on peripheral blood, taken 28 days after the second AZD1222 dose. The chain combines TRBV3-1 (or the pseudogene TRBV3-2) with TRBJ1-6; no definite D call. The DNA for the CDR3 is TGTGCCAGCAGCCAAGAGGCGACAAATTCACCCCTCCACTTT. As protein: CASSQEATNSPLHF.